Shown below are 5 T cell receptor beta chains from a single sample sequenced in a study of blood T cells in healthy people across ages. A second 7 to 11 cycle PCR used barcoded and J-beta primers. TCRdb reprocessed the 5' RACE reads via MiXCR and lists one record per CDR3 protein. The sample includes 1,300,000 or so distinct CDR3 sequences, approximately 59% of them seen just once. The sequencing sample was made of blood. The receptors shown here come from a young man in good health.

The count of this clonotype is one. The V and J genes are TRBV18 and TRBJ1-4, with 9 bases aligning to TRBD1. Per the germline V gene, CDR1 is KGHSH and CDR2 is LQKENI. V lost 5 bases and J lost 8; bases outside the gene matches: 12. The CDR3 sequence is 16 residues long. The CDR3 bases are TGTGCCAGCTCATCTGGACAGGGGACCTTGGAAGAAAAACTGTTTTTT. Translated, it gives CASSSGQGTLEEKLFF.

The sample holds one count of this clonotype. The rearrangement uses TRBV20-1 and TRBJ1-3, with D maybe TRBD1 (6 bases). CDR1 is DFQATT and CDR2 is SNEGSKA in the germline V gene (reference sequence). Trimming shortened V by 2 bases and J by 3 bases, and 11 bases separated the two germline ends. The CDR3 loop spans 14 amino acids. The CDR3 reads CSARPRTDGNTIYF. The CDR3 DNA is TGCAGTGCTAGACCTAGGACAGATGGAAACACCATATATTTT.

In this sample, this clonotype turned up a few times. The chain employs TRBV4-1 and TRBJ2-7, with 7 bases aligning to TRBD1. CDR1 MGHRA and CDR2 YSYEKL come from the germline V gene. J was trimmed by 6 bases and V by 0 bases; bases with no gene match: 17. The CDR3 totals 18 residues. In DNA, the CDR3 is TGCGCCAGCAGCCAAGATCCCCCATTTGACAGGGCAGGCTGCGAGCAGTACTTC. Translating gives CASSQDPPFDRAGCEQYF.

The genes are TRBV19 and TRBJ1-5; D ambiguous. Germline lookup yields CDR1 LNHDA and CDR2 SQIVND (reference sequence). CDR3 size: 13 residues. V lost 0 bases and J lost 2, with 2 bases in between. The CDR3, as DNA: TGTGCCAGTAGTATAGACGGCAATCAGCCCCAGCATTTT. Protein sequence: CASSIDGNQPQHF.

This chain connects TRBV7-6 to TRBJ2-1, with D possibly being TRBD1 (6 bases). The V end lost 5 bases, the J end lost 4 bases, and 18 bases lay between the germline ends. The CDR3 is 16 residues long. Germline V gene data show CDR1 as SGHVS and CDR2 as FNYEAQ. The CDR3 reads CASSTSRGMGYNEQFF. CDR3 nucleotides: TGTGCCAGCAGCACGTCCAGGGGCATGGGGTACAATGAGCAGTTCTTC.